These T cell receptor beta chains were read from a single sample in a study of a mutant IDH1 vaccine in newly diagnosed glioma. The protocol was immunoSEQ multiplex PCR, while the TCRdb copy is restricted to in-frame clones and leaves out a portion. This table holds some 50,000 clones, around three fifths found once. No antigen is known for these receptors. The sequenced sample was peripheral blood mononuclear cells (PBMCs), obtained from a glioma patient whose treatment included an IDH1 peptide vaccine. Source of these receptors: a man in his forties or fifties with glioma. Some clones in this sample may be carry-over from other donors' samples. CDR3s include the opening cysteine and the closing phenylalanine or tryptophan. The D gene is left open where the match is weak. Clone sizes are given selectively: once, few, many, or a class where the clone is expanded.

J gene	D gene	V gene	clone size	CDR3 DNA	CDR3 protein
TRBJ2-2	TRBD1	TRBV5-1	few	TGCGCCAGCAGCCCCGGGACAGGGGGAACCGGGGAGCTGTTTTTT	CASSPGTGGTGELFF
TRBJ1-4	-	TRBV9	-	TGTGCCAGCAGCGTAGAAGGAGGGATGGGTGAAAAACTGTTTTTT	CASSVEGGMGEKLFF
TRBJ2-7	-	TRBV5-5	-	TGTGCCAGCAGACCAGGGGGCGGGGGGGATTCCTACGAGCAGTACTTC	CASRPGGGGDSYEQYF
TRBJ2-7	-	TRBV13	-	TGTGCCAGCAGCTTAGAAGGTTATTCCTACGAGCAGTACTTC	CASSLEGYSYEQYF
TRBJ1-3	-	TRBV10-1	-	TGCGCCAGCAGTCGGACGGTCTCTGGAAACACCATATATTTT	CASSRTVSGNTIYF
TRBJ1-4	TRBD1	TRBV10-3	-	TGTGCCATCAGTGGGATGGACAGGAGAGATGAAAAACTGTTTTTT	CAISGMDRRDEKLFF
TRBJ2-7	-	TRBV29-1	-	TGCAGCGTTAGGGAGAGCTCCTACGAGCAGTACTTC	CSVRESSYEQYF
TRBJ1-1	-	TRBV19	-	TGTGCCAGTAACCCCCGGGTGAACACTGAAGCTTTCTTT	CASNPRVNTEAFF
TRBJ1-6	-	TRBV19	once	TGTGCCAGTAGATCGGACGTGATGCGAAATTCACCCCTCCACTTT	CASRSDVMRNSPLHF
TRBJ1-2	TRBD1	TRBV9	few	TGTGCCAGCAGCTCCCGGGACAGGGATCTTATGGGGGGCTACACCTTC	CASSSRDRDLMGGYTF
TRBJ2-2	TRBD2	TRBV5-1	few	TGCGCCAGCAGCCCTGGACTAGCGGGGGGTTTCGGGGAGCTGTTTTTT	CASSPGLAGGFGELFF
TRBJ2-3	-	TRBV7-8	-	TGTGCCAGCCAGTGGTGGTCGGGGACCCCAGATACGCAGTATTTT	CASQWWSGTPDTQYF
TRBJ1-2	-	TRBV6-1	-	TGTGCCAGCAGTGTTGACGGGGGGCTGAACTATGGCTACACCTTC	CASSVDGGLNYGYTF
TRBJ2-4	TRBD1	TRBV19	-	TGTGCCAGTAGTCCAACTACAGGGGGCATTCAGTACTTC	CASSPTTGGIQYF
TRBJ2-7	TRBD1	TRBV25-1	once	TGTGCCAGCAGGGGGACAGGCGAATCCTACGAGCAGTACTTC	CASRGTGESYEQYF
TRBJ1-1	-	TRBV4-2	few	TGTGCCAGCAGCCAAGTTAAGAGTAATTCAAACACTGAAGCTTTCTTT	CASSQVKSNSNTEAFF
TRBJ2-5	-	TRBV29-1	-	TGCAGCGTCGCCGCTCCTTGGACCGCTCAAGAGACCCAGTACTTC	CSVAAPWTAQETQYF
TRBJ1-3	TRBD1	TRBV11-1	-	TGTGCCAGCAGCTTTGGACGCAGTAGGGGGCACTCTGGAAACACCATATATTTT	CASSFGRSRGHSGNTIYF
TRBJ2-7	-	TRBV30	-	TGTGCCTGGAGTCCTAGTAGGACGGGGGCGATCTACGAGCAGTACTTC	CAWSPSRTGAIYEQYF
TRBJ1-2	-	TRBV30	few	TGTGCCTTTGCCCGGGACCGCCCAATAGGCTACACCTTC	CAFARDRPIGYTF
TRBJ2-7	-	TRBV6-6	few	TGTGCCAGCAGACTCCGGCCGGCAGGGGGGTACGAGCAGTACTTC	CASRLRPAGGYEQYF
TRBJ2-7	-	TRBV10-2	few	TGCGCCAGCAGTCTGCGGGACATTTCCTACGAGCAGTACTTC	CASSLRDISYEQYF
TRBJ2-5	TRBD2	TRBV10-1	-	TGCGCCAGCAGTGAGTCACTAGCGGGGGGCCAAGAGACCCAGTACTTC	CASSESLAGGQETQYF
TRBJ2-3	TRBD2	TRBV7-9	-	TGTGCCTTCCCGGGACTAGTTAGAGATACGCAGTATTTT	CAFPGLVRDTQYF
TRBJ2-7	TRBD1	TRBV7-9	-	TGTGCCAGCACCGGGGACAGCTGGAGCCTCGAGCAGTACTTC	CASTGDSWSLEQYF
TRBJ2-5	TRBD2	TRBV7-2	-	TGTGCCAGCAGCTTAGGGGGACTAGCGGGGAAACGGTACCAAGAGACCCAGTACTTC	CASSLGGLAGKRYQETQYF
TRBJ2-1	-	TRBV5-4	-	TGTGCCAGCAGCTTGACATACAGGGTTGATGTCAATGAGCAGTTCTTC	CASSLTYRVDVNEQFF
TRBJ2-7	-	TRBV19	-	TGTGCCAGTAGACCAGTATGGGCACCTTCCTACGAGCAGTACTTC	CASRPVWAPSYEQYF
TRBJ2-7	TRBD1	TRBV19	few	TGTGCCAGTAGTAGCAGGGGGAACTACGAGCAGTACTTC	CASSSRGNYEQYF
TRBJ1-2	-	TRBV7-9	-	TGTGCCAGCAGCACTCGGGACATCAGGGTTAACTATGGCTACACCTTC	CASSTRDIRVNYGYTF
TRBJ1-2	-	TRBV4-1	-	TGCGCCAGCAGCCGCGTCAGGGATAACTATGGCTACACCTTC	CASSRVRDNYGYTF
TRBJ2-7	-	TRBV4-2	-	TGTGCCAGCAGCCAACGGGCGGACCAGGAGACCTACGAGCAGTACTTC	CASSQRADQETYEQYF
TRBJ1-1	-	TRBV19	few	TGTGCCAGTAGCTTACCACGCGACGGTAATGAAGCTTTCTTT	CASSLPRDGNEAFF
TRBJ1-3	-	TRBV2	-	TGTGCCAGCAGTGAAGTTGACAGCTCTGGAAACACCATATATTTT	CASSEVDSSGNTIYF
TRBJ1-2	-	TRBV2	-	TGTGCCAGCAACTCAGGGGTCGGTGGCTACACCTTC	CASNSGVGGYTF
TRBJ1-5	-	TRBV19	-	TGTGCCAGTGACAGGCCTAGCAATCAGCCCCAGCATTTT	CASDRPSNQPQHF
TRBJ1-4	TRBD1	TRBV14	-	TGTGCCAGCAGCGATACAGGGGGGGAAAAACTGTTTTTT	CASSDTGGEKLFF
TRBJ1-5	TRBD1	TRBV2	-	TGTGCCAGCAGTGGGCGACTCGGACAGGGCAGAAGCAATCAGCCCCAGCATTTT	CASSGRLGQGRSNQPQHF
TRBJ1-5	-	TRBV7-9	-	TGTGCCAGCAGCCCACCGGGAAATCAGCCCCAGCATTTT	CASSPPGNQPQHF
TRBJ1-3	TRBD1	TRBV5-1	-	TGCGCCAGCAGCTGGGGGACAGACTCTGGAAACACCATATATTTT	CASSWGTDSGNTIYF
TRBJ1-1	-	TRBV10-1	-	TGCGCCAGCAGTGTCTTCAGAAGTGGCACTGAAGCTTTCTTT	CASSVFRSGTEAFF
TRBJ1-2	-	TRBV25-1	few	TGTGCCAGCAGCGAGGACGTCTCTGGCTACACCTTC	CASSEDVSGYTF
TRBJ2-7	-	TRBV29-1	-	TGCAGCGTTGTGTCACTTGGGGACGAGCAGTACTTC	CSVVSLGDEQYF
TRBJ1-1	TRBD1	TRBV27	-	TGTGCCAGCAGACTGACAGGGATGAACACTGAAGCTTTCTTT	CASRLTGMNTEAFF
TRBJ1-2	-	TRBV4-1	-	TGCGCCAGCAGCCAAGAGGGGCAGCCATCGGGGTATGGCTACACCTTC	CASSQEGQPSGYGYTF
TRBJ1-1	-	TRBV27	-	TGTGCCAGCAGTGATCTGGCTCGTCGTGAAGCTTTCTTT	CASSDLARREAFF
TRBJ1-4	-	TRBV7-9	-	TGTGCCAGCAGCTTAGTGGGGGATGAAAAACTGTTTTTT	CASSLVGDEKLFF
TRBJ1-2	-	TRBV27	-	TGTGCCAGCAGTTTAAGGCAGTCCCACTATGGCTACACCTTC	CASSLRQSHYGYTF
TRBJ1-2	-	TRBV15	-	TGTGCCACCAGCAGAGGGGGACCCTCCACAAACTATGGCTACACCTTC	CATSRGGPSTNYGYTF
TRBJ1-2	-	TRBV28	few	TGTGCCAGCAGTTTATTAGTCCAGGGAAACTATGGCTACACCTTC	CASSLLVQGNYGYTF
TRBJ1-5	-	TRBV2	-	TGTGCCAGCTTGCGGGCGGTCAATCAGCCCCAGCATTTT	CASLRAVNQPQHF
TRBJ2-7	TRBD1	TRBV18	-	TGTGCCAGCTCTCGGACAGGGGGCAGGTCCTACGAGCAGTACTTC	CASSRTGGRSYEQYF